This T cell receptor beta chain was documented in a study of blood T cell repertoires in COVID-19. Across the study: The samples span acute and convalescent COVID-19 from the United States, Italy and Spain.

CDR3 length equals 16 residues. The germline gives CDR1 MNHNY, CDR2 SVGAGI (reference sequence). V gave up 6 bases and J gave up 5 bases, with 22 bases separating them. Cohorts were based on clinical histories the participants reported. TCRdb keeps only in-frame clones here, not all; method: immunoSEQ multiplex PCR. The sample contains fewer than 400,000 clones, more than 75% of which appear only once. Material: PBMCs or T cells enriched from blood (not recorded which). The chain couples TRBV6-6 to TRBJ1-1; D call uncertain. The source is a woman in her 50s who had recovered from COVID-19. CDR3 loop: CASSILERAAPTEAFF. DNA for the CDR3: TGTGCCAGCAGCATTTTGGAGCGGGCGGCCCCGACTGAAGCTTTCTTT.